This T cell receptor beta chain was obtained from a study of cytotoxic CD8 clonotypes in ibrutinib-treated CLL. Here immunoSEQ multiplex PCR was the method, and the copy in TCRdb shows in-frame clones only, minus some. Of 150,000 or so clones in the sample, 75% to 90% were seen once. CDR1 and CDR2 (germline): MDHEN, SYDVKM. The V end lost 3 bases, the J end lost 8 bases, and 10 bases lay between the germline ends. The CDR3 extends over 13 amino acids. This clone has a single count. The sequence came from a human donor with chronic lymphocytic leukemia. This chain joins TRBV28 and TRBJ2-2; the D gene is possibly TRBD1 (6 bases). Sequences were derived from PBMCs, sampled after 24 months of ibrutinib treatment. The DNA for the CDR3 is TGTGCCAGCAGTTTGAGGGGGTCGGGGGAGCTGTTTTTT. It translates to CASSLRGSGELFF.